This T cell receptor beta chain was identified in a study of cytomegalovirus exposure and HLA in healthy donors. Study information: There were 350 to 400 genotyped donors. Of these, about 86% fell in the genetic ancestry cluster associated with self-reported Caucasian donors.

Amplification used 60 Vbeta primers and 13 Jbeta primers. Profiling relied on immunoSEQ multiplex PCR, and the TCRdb table lists in-frame clones only, not all of them. The sample yields 55,000 to 70,000 clones, 80% seen once. Study-level findings and limits: Later analysis demonstrated an association between a missense DCLRE1C variant and TCR beta V- and J-gene trimming. Researchers reported from a later analysis that most CMV-associated TCR beta chains appeared HLA-restricted.

Germline V gene sequence: CDR1 KGHSH, CDR2 LQKENI. The V and J ends lost 2 bases and 3 bases, in that order; junction bases with no gene match: 6. The CDR3 totals 16 residues. As regards this clone: What it recognizes is unknown.

The specimen was PBMCs. This chain joins TRBV18 and TRBJ1-4, with TRBD1 matching 7 bases. The clonotype originates from a male donor in good health and CMV-seronegative. Here the CDR3 reads CASSPTSGTANEKLFF. For the CDR3, the DNA is TGTGCCAGCTCACCAACCTCAGGGACAGCTAATGAAAAACTGTTTTTT. The full variable domain, with the rest looked up from reference TRBV18 and TRBJ1-4, is NAGVMQNPRHLVRRRGQEARLRCSPMKGHSHVYWYRQLPEEGLKFMVYLQKENIIDESGMPKERFSAEFPKEGPSILRIQQVVRGDSAAYFCASSPTSGTANEKLFFGSGTQLSVL.